Here is one T cell receptor (beta chain) with its context. The record originates from a study of blood T cell repertoires in COVID-19. Whole-study context: COVID-19 samples from acute and convalescent phases originated in the United States, Italy and Spain.

This table comes from immunoSEQ multiplex PCR, and its TCRdb copy is limited to in-frame clones, with some not included. The repertoire holds 90,000 to 100,000 clones, with 84% as singletons. From germline, CDR1 is SGHTA and CDR2 FQGNSA. The CDR3 spans 17 residues. V shed 4 bases and J 0 bases; nucleotides not matched to a gene: 4. This chain joins TRBV7-2 and TRBJ1-3, with 12 bases identical to TRBD1. Input material: peripheral blood. The TCR originated in a man aged 70 or older with active or convalescent COVID-19. CDR3 nucleotides: TGTGCCAGCAGCTCGGGACAGGGGGCGATCTCTGGAAACACCATATATTTT. Amino acid sequence: CASSSGQGAISGNTIYF.